What follows are 32 T cell receptor beta chains derived from one specimen sequenced in a study of blood T cell repertoires in COVID-19. Profiled with immunoSEQ multiplex PCR; TCRdb holds only in-frame clones, not every one. The table shows 50,000 to 85,000 clones, with 80% occurring only once. The sequenced sample consisted of peripheral blood. The receptors come from a human donor in a cohort sampled during active COVID-19.

The V gene is TRBV29-1, the J gene TRBJ2-1; possibly TRBD1 for D (6 bases). The germline CDR1 and CDR2 sequences are SQVTM and ANQGSEA. CDR3 length: 11 residues. V gave up 5 bases and J gave up 7 bases, with 9 bases separating them. The CDR3 DNA sequence: TGCAGCGTTCCAGGGGTAAATGAGCAGTTCTTC. Translated: CSVPGVNEQFF.

This clone was counted many times. The V gene is TRBV7-9, the J gene TRBJ2-7; 11 bases align to TRBD2. The junction had 7 bases not matched to a gene; V was cut back by 0 bases and J by 3 bases. Looked up from germline, CDR1 is SEHNR and CDR2 is FQNEAQ (reference sequence). The CDR3 loop spans 17 amino acids. The CDR3 spells CASSLARLAGGFYEQYF. CDR3 nucleotides: TGTGCCAGCAGCTTAGCGCGTCTAGCGGGAGGTTTCTACGAGCAGTACTTC. The full variable domain, in which reference TRBV7-9 and TRBJ2-7 provide the parts outside the CDR3, is DTGVSQNPRHKITKRGQNVTFRCDPISEHNRLYWYRQTLGQGPEFLTYFQNEAQLEKSRLLSDRFSAERPKGSFSTLEIQRTEQGDSAMYLCASSLARLAGGFYEQYFGPGTRLTVT.

V usage is TRBV27 and J usage is TRBJ2-3, with 7 bases fitting TRBD2. This CDR3 has 15 amino acids. V was pared by 2 bases and J by 3 bases, with 5 bases of the junction left unmatched. CDR1 and CDR2 (germline): MNHEY, SMNVEV (reference sequence). DNA for the CDR3: TGTGCCAGCAGTTTACATGGAGCGGGGACAGATACGCAGTATTTT. Protein: CASSLHGAGTDTQYF.

The chain is built from TRBV7-2 and TRBJ2-1; TRBD2 matches at 13 bases. CDR1 and CDR2 from the germline V gene are SGHTA and FQGNSA. The J segment lost 7 bases and the V segment lost 6 bases, leaving 9 bases of the junction unmatched. The CDR3 is made up of 16 amino acids. This CDR3 reads CASSRLAGGSINEQFF. The DNA of the CDR3 is TGTGCCAGCAGTCGACTAGCGGGAGGCTCGATAAATGAGCAGTTCTTC.

This clone was found once. The V call is TRBV7-9, the J call TRBJ2-7; 7 bases align to TRBD1. The CDR3 spans 14 residues. Germline CDR1 and CDR2: SEHNR and FQNEAQ (reference sequence). V dropped 4 bases and J dropped 2; count of bases not matched to a gene: 5. CDR3 residues: CASSSSGTAYEQYF. DNA of the CDR3: TGTGCCAGCAGCTCCTCCGGGACAGCCTACGAGCAGTACTTC.

The rearrangement links TRBV5-4 to TRBJ1-2; 8 nucleotides line up with TRBD1. CDR1 and CDR2 from the germline V gene are SGHNT and YYREEE (reference sequence). The CDR3 runs to 16 residues. Trimming at V came to 2 bases and at J to 4 bases, leaving 10 bases not matched to a gene. The CDR3 spells CASSLPPGQDFYGYTF. The CDR3 DNA reads as TGTGCCAGCAGCTTACCCCCGGGACAGGACTTCTATGGCTACACCTTC.

This clone was detected only once. This sequence joins TRBV24-1 and TRBJ2-5, with D perhaps matching TRBD1 (5 bases). The CDR3 runs 13 residues. V was trimmed by 7 bases and J by 4 bases, leaving 12 bases between them. Germline V gene sequence: CDR1 KGHDR, CDR2 SFDVKD. The CDR3 region is CATRATGRETQYF. CDR3 DNA: TGTGCCACCAGAGCTACAGGCAGAGAGACCCAGTACTTC.

This chain uses TRBV7-9 with TRBJ2-7, with a weak D call TRBD1 (5 bases). V was shortened by 3 bases and J by 0 bases, with 9 bases between the two germline ends. Germline CDR1 is SEHNR and CDR2 is FQNEAQ (reference sequence). CDR3 length equals 14 residues. The CDR3 is CASSFEGASYEQYF. In DNA form, the CDR3 reads TGTGCCAGCAGCTTTGAAGGGGCCTCCTACGAGCAGTACTTC.

This clone was observed a handful of times. CDR3 in amino acids: CASSQDLRDQPQHF. For the CDR3, the DNA is TGCGCCAGCAGCCAAGATCTGCGTGATCAGCCCCAGCATTTT. This rearrangement joins TRBV4-3 to TRBJ1-5; D call uncertain. Trimming removed 0 bases from V and 5 bases from J, with 8 bases in between. Germline values: CDR1 LGHNA, CDR2 YSLEER. The CDR3 has 14 amino acids.

The rearrangement joins TRBV7-2 to TRBJ2-1, with 9 bases lining up with TRBD1. The V gene's germline CDR1 is SGHTA and CDR2 FQGNSA. The CDR3 loop spans 15 amino acids. The V and J ends lost 1 base and 6 bases, in that order; junction bases with no gene match: 4. The CDR3 is CASSLGTGAFNEQFF. The CDR3 DNA sequence: TGTGCCAGCAGCTTAGGGACAGGGGCTTTCAATGAGCAGTTCTTC.

In its sample, this clone was seen once. The genes are TRBV18 and TRBJ2-5, with 13 bases lining up with TRBD2. The ends lost 3 bases at V and 4 bases at J; junction bases unmatched: 5. Germline CDR1 KGHSH, CDR2 LQKENI. This CDR3 spans 16 amino acids. CDR3 region: CASSPLTSGRLETQYF. In DNA, the CDR3 is TGTGCCAGCTCACCGCTGACTAGCGGGAGGTTAGAGACCCAGTACTTC.

The genes are TRBV6-2 or TRBV6-3 and TRBJ2-7, with 8 bases that match TRBD2. CDR1 MNHEY and CDR2 SVGEGT come from the germline V gene. The CDR3 has 14 residues. Trimming took 5 bases from V and 6 from J; bases not matched to a gene: 9. For the CDR3, the DNA is TGTGCCAGCAGTCTCGGACGGGGGGGGTCCGAGCAGTACTTC. The encoded protein is CASSLGRGGSEQYF.

This sequence joins TRBV7-9 and TRBJ1-2; D remains ambiguous. Trimming shortened V by 5 bases and J by 3 bases, and 13 bases separated the two germline ends. Germline-derived CDR1 and CDR2 are SEHNR and FQNEAQ (reference sequence). The CDR3 extends over 14 amino acids. CDR3 protein: CASSPSSGDYGYTF. CDR3 in DNA: TGTGCCAGCAGCCCATCATCCGGGGACTATGGCTACACCTTC.

V and J are TRBV21-1 and TRBJ2-6; whether TRBD2, the table's D call, matches the DNA was not checked. TRBV21-1 is termed a pseudogene. The CDR3 sequence is 18 residues long. The CDR3 here is CASSKFGYNYSGANVLTF. The CDR3 DNA reads TGTGCCAGCAGCAAATTTGGGTATAACTACTCTGGGGCCAACGTCCTGACTTTC.

The V call is TRBV27, the J call TRBJ1-3, with 7 positions matching TRBD1. V gave up 5 bases and J gave up 0 bases; unmatched junction bases: 13. This CDR3 has 18 amino acids. Per the germline V gene, CDR1 is MNHEY and CDR2 is SMNVEV (reference sequence). The CDR3 DNA reads TGTGCCAGCAGTCTTACCCCCGGGACAGCTATCTCTGGAAACACCATATATTTT. Translated, it gives CASSLTPGTAISGNTIYF.

The chain recombines TRBV13 with TRBJ2-7; 8 bases line up with TRBD2. Germline CDR1 PRHDT, CDR2 FYEKMQ (reference sequence). CDR3 length: 15 residues. V gave up 3 bases and J gave up 1 base; unmatched junction bases: 5. CDR3 bases: TGTGCCAGCAGCTTCCTTTCGGGGGGGTCCTACGAGCAGTACTTC. Its protein is CASSFLSGGSYEQYF.

The chain is built from TRBV27 and TRBJ2-2; 14 bases map to TRBD2. Trimming removed 5 bases from V and 8 bases from J; junction bases left unmatched: 7. The germline gives CDR1 MNHEY, CDR2 SMNVEV (reference sequence). The CDR3 has 16 amino acids. The CDR3 coding sequence is TGTGCCAGCAGTCCTCGACTAGCGGGAGGGTTGGGGGAGCTGTTTTTT. Protein product: CASSPRLAGGLGELFF.

The gene calls are TRBV19 and TRBJ2-7; TRBD1 matches 7 bases. The junction had 7 bases not matched to a gene; V was cut back by 5 bases and J by 6 bases. In germline, CDR1 is LNHDA, CDR2 SQIVND (reference sequence). The CDR3 has 13 amino acids. For the CDR3, the DNA is TGTGCCAGTAGTCCTGGGACAGCCAGCGAGCAGTACTTC. It translates to CASSPGTASEQYF. The whole variable domain, filled in from reference TRBV19 and TRBJ2-7, reads DGGITQSPKYLFRKEGQNVTLSCEQNLNHDAMYWYRQDPGQGLRLIYYSQIVNDFQKGDIAEGYSVSREKKESFPLTVTSAQKNPTAFYLCASSPGTASEQYFGPGTRLTVT.

The V call is TRBV27, the J call TRBJ2-7, with D possibly TRBD2 on 7 matching bases. The V and J ends lost 1 base and 0 bases respectively, with 13 bases between them. The CDR3 runs to 16 residues. CDR1 and CDR2 (germline): MNHEY, SMNVEV (reference sequence). DNA for the CDR3: TGTGCCAGCAGTTTATGGGGGGGCCGGAGCTCCTACGAGCAGTACTTC. Protein: CASSLWGGRSSYEQYF.

The V and J genes are TRBV27 and TRBJ2-7; 8 bases line up with TRBD2. The CDR3 totals 14 residues. J lost 4 bases, V lost 3 bases, and 5 bases had no gene match. CDR1 MNHEY and CDR2 SMNVEV come from the germline V gene (reference sequence). The chain's CDR3 is CASSLGSGSYEQYF. In DNA, the CDR3 is TGTGCCAGCAGTTTGGGGAGCGGGAGTTACGAGCAGTACTTC.

The chain employs TRBV19 and TRBJ2-2; TRBD1 matches at 10 bases. The V gene end was trimmed by 6 bases and the J gene end by 8 bases; junction bases not matched to a gene: 3. This CDR3 region has 13 residues. Germline CDR1 is LNHDA and CDR2 is SQIVND (reference sequence). CDR3 region: CASRDRGLGELFF. The CDR3, as DNA: TGTGCCAGTAGAGACAGGGGGCTGGGGGAGCTGTTTTTT.

The chain links TRBV5-6 to TRBJ2-7, with TRBD1 matching 8 bases. CDR3 length equals 12 residues. V was pared by 9 bases and J by 6 bases, with 8 bases of the junction left unmatched. CDR1 SGHDT and CDR2 YYEEEE come from the germline V gene. CDR3 nucleotides: TGTGCCACTTGTGACAGGGGAGGCGAGCAGTACTTC. Encoded protein: CATCDRGGEQYF. Drawing the rest from reference TRBV5-6 and TRBJ2-7, the complete variable domain is DAGVTQSPTHLIKTRGQQVTLRCSPKSGHDTVSWYQQALGQGPQFIFQYYEEEERQRGNFPDRFSGHQFPNYSSELNVNALLLGDSALYLCATCDRGGEQYFGPGTRLTVT.

V gene TRBV2 combines with J gene TRBJ2-1; TRBD2 agrees at 9 bases. This CDR3 spans 17 amino acids. V was pared by 3 bases and J by 4 bases, with 10 bases of the junction left unmatched. Germline loops: CDR1 SNHLY, CDR2 FYNNEI. CDR3 region: CASSDSWLAGRYNEQFF. In DNA form, the CDR3 reads TGTGCCAGCAGTGACAGCTGGCTAGCGGGAAGGTACAATGAGCAGTTCTTC.

This chain links TRBV9 with TRBJ2-2, with D possibly matching TRBD2 (6 bases). The CDR3 has 15 residues. CDR1 and CDR2 (germline): SGDLS, YYNGEE. Trimming took 3 bases from V and 5 from J, leaving 14 bases between them. DNA of the CDR3: TGTGCCAGCAGCGGAGGTCTAGCGCTAACCGGGGAGCTGTTTTTT. This translates into CASSGGLALTGELFF.

This chain connects TRBV6-5 to TRBJ1-1; no definite D call. The CDR3 is made up of 15 amino acids. V lost 0 bases and J lost 5, with 13 bases in between. The germline V gene encodes CDR1 MNHEY and CDR2 SVGAGI. The CDR3 reads CASSYSMEGGTEAFF. CDR3 sequence (DNA): TGTGCCAGCAGTTACTCGATGGAAGGCGGGACTGAAGCTTTCTTT.

The CDR3, as DNA: TGTGCCAGCAGCTTAGCGGGGACTAGCACAGATACGCAGTATTTT. This encodes CASSLAGTSTDTQYF. The chain recombines TRBV7-3 with TRBJ2-3, with a tentative D call TRBD2 (6 bases). The CDR3 spans 15 residues. The ends were cut back, 2 bases at V and 0 bases at J, with 9 bases in the middle. CDR1 is SGHTA, CDR2 FQGTGA, per germline.

The V and J genes are TRBV4-3 and TRBJ2-3; D is perhaps TRBD1 (7 bases). This CDR3 has 16 amino acids. Trimming shortened V by 0 bases and J by 6 bases, and 16 bases separated the two germline ends. Germline loops: CDR1 LGHNA, CDR2 YSLEER. CDR3 DNA: TGCGCCAGCAGCCAAGAGAGACAGGGACTTACCGATACGCAGTATTTT. Its protein product is CASSQERQGLTDTQYF.

CDR3 DNA: TGTGCCAGCTCACAAGGGGTAACTGAAGCTTTCTTT. Amino acids: CASSQGVTEAFF. The chain recombines TRBV18 with TRBJ1-1; weak D call: TRBD1 (5 bases). The CDR3 runs to 12 residues. The germline V gene encodes CDR1 KGHSH and CDR2 LQKENI. Trimming pared 4 bases from V and 5 bases from J, leaving 8 bases between.

V gene TRBV9 combines with J gene TRBJ1-2; TRBD1 agrees at 7 bases. The J segment lost 2 bases and the V segment lost 3 bases, leaving 4 bases of the junction unmatched. Germline CDR1 is SGDLS and CDR2 is YYNGEE. This CDR3 region has 14 residues. The chain's CDR3 is CASSASDRNYGYTF. The CDR3 region has the DNA TGTGCCAGCAGCGCGTCGGACAGGAACTATGGCTACACCTTC.

This chain joins TRBV6-5 and TRBJ2-1; 10 bases match TRBD2. With V trimmed by 6 bases and J by 8 bases, 10 bases remained unmatched. This CDR3 region has 15 residues. CDR1 and CDR2 (germline): MNHEY, SVGAGI. For the CDR3, the DNA is TGTGCCAGCAGATCTGCTAGCGGGAGACAGGATGAGCAGTTCTTC. Encoded protein: CASRSASGRQDEQFF.

The V call is TRBV21-1, the J call TRBJ2-3; the listed D gene, TRBD2, was not tested against the DNA. TRBV21-1 is recorded as a pseudogene. The length of the CDR3 is 15 residues. CDR3: CASSRPRLDTDTQYF. CDR3 nucleotides: TGTGCCAGCAGCAGACCGCGGTTGGACACAGATACGCAGTATTTT.

Turning to this clone: This sample includes further DNA sequences coding for the same CDR3. This chain connects TRBV30 to TRBJ1-1; a possible D gene is TRBD1 (6 bases). This CDR3 has 16 amino acids. CDR1 is GTSNPN, CDR2 SVGIG, per germline (reference sequence). Trimming cost V 0 bases and J 5 bases, with 19 bases left between them. CDR3 amino acids: CAWSVRGGAGGTEAFF. The CDR3 nucleotides read TGTGCCTGGAGTGTACGAGGGGGGGCGGGTGGTACTGAAGCTTTCTTT. The complete variable domain, with remaining parts taken from reference TRBV30 and TRBJ1-1, reads SQTIHQWPATLVQPVGSPLSLECTVEGTSNPNLYWYRQAAGRGLQLLFYSVGIGQISSEVPQNLSASRPQDRQFILSSKKLLLSDSGFYLCAWSVRGGAGGTEAFFGQGTRLTVV.